The 11 T cell receptor beta chains in this list originate from one sample, sequenced in a study of response to subunit inactivated influenza vaccine. Via MiXCR, TCRdb re-called the RT-PCR reads, giving one row per CDR3 protein. The repertoire holds about 500,000 distinct CDR3 sequences, more than 15% seen once, with 3% in the top ten. Sequences were derived from CD4+ T cells sorted from PBMCs, sampled around 25 months after vaccination. These receptor sequences come from a man between 50 and 69 years old who received an inactivated influenza vaccine.

The gene calls are TRBV29-1 and TRBJ1-2; D is possibly TRBD1 (6 bases). Germline V gene data show CDR1 as SQVTM and CDR2 as ANQGSEA. There are 15 residues in the CDR3. The ends were cut back, 3 bases at V and 5 bases at J, with 19 bases in the middle. The CDR3 DNA follows: TGCAGCGTTGAGAAGGGGACAAAGGGTCGGTATGGCTACACCTTC. Its protein product is CSVEKGTKGRYGYTF.

This clonotype has a handful of counts. The chain uses TRBV11-2 and TRBJ2-1; no reliable D call. The CDR3 covers 17 residues. V was clipped by 0 bases and J by 0 bases, with 12 bases between them. The germline CDR1 and CDR2 sequences are SGHAT and FQNNGV. The DNA of the CDR3 is TGTGCCAGCAGCTTAGAGAGGTCACGATTCTCCTACAATGAGCAGTTCTTC. Translating it yields CASSLERSRFSYNEQFF.

The table lists this clonotype with a few counts. The chain couples TRBV20-1 to TRBJ2-2; TRBD1 or TRBD2 may be the D gene (5 bases each). CDR3 length: 14 amino acids. V was clipped by 6 bases and J by 2 bases, with 13 bases between them. Per germline, CDR1 DFQATT and CDR2 SNEGSKA (reference sequence). The CDR3 protein is CSAVAGSNTGELFF. In nucleotides, the CDR3 is TGCAGTGCCGTGGCAGGGAGCAACACCGGGGAGCTGTTTTTT.

As regards this clonotype: Compared with germline, one end of the junction differs, possibly owing to a read error. The DNA of the CDR3 is TGTCCCAGCCCCCCGGGTAGCGGGAGATCAGGAGATACGCAGTATTTT. Residues: CPSPPGSGRSGDTQYF. V usage is TRBV7-6 and J usage is TRBJ2-3; 9 positions agree with TRBD2. Per the germline V gene, CDR1 is SGHVS and CDR2 is FNYEAQ. This CDR3 contains 16 residues. Using reference TRBV7-6 and TRBJ2-3 for the parts outside the CDR3, the full variable domain is GAGVSQSPRYKVTKRGQDVALRCDPISGHVSLYWYRQALGQGPEFLTYFNYEAQQDKSGLPNDRFSAERPEGSISTLTIQRTEQRDSAMYRCPSPPGSGRSGDTQYFGPGTRLTVL.

The rearrangement joins TRBV20-1 to TRBJ2-2; TRBD1 matches at 9 bases. After removal of 2 bases from V and 4 bases from J, the junction contained 8 bases not matched to a gene. The CDR3 runs 16 residues. Germline assignment: CDR1 DFQATT and CDR2 SNEGSKA (reference sequence). The CDR3 DNA reads TGCAGTGCTAGAAATGTGGGACAGGGTCGCACCGGGGAGCTGTTTTTT. Translation: CSARNVGQGRTGELFF.

There are a few counts of this clonotype. V gene TRBV5-1 combines with J gene TRBJ2-2; 7 bases fit TRBD2. This CDR3 region has 19 residues. In germline, CDR1 is SGHRS, CDR2 YFSETQ. After removal of 0 bases from V and 4 bases from J, the junction contained 15 bases not matched to a gene. The CDR3 here is CASSLAGGIERKITGELFF. DNA for the CDR3: TGCGCCAGCAGCTTGGCCGGGGGGATCGAGCGGAAGATCACCGGGGAGCTGTTTTTT. The full variable domain, rest sourced from reference TRBV5-1 and TRBJ2-2, is KAGVTQTPRYLIKTRGQQVTLSCSPISGHRSVSWYQQTPGQGLQFLFEYFSETQRNKGNFPGRFSGRQFSNSRSEMNVSTLELGDSALYLCASSLAGGIERKITGELFFGEGSRLTVL.

This clonotype appeared a few times. The genes are TRBV5-1 and TRBJ2-1; D might be TRBD1 (6 bases). The CDR3 loop spans 12 amino acids. Germline CDR1 and CDR2: SGHRS and YFSETQ. V gave up 4 bases and J gave up 8 bases, with 10 bases separating them. The CDR3 is CASSQGLHEQFF. The CDR3 nucleotides read TGCGCCAGCAGCCAGGGGTTGCATGAGCAGTTCTTC.

This clonotype was seen at least ten times. The gene calls are TRBV5-1 and TRBJ2-1, with 13 positions matching TRBD2. With 2 bases clipped from V and 8 bases from J, the junction kept 7 bases outside the gene matches. The CDR3 consists of 16 residues. Germline assignment: CDR1 SGHRS and CDR2 YFSETQ. CDR3 sequence: CASSLRTSGGGDEQFF. The DNA for the CDR3 is TGCGCCAGCAGCTTACGGACTAGCGGGGGTGGTGATGAGCAGTTCTTC.

This clonotype was recorded at least ten times. V gene TRBV3-1 combines with J gene TRBJ1-5; tentatively, D is TRBD1 (5 bases). Trimming took off 3 bases at V and 0 bases at J, with 9 bases between the two ends. CDR3 length: 15 amino acids. Per the germline V gene, CDR1 is LGHDT and CDR2 is YNNKEL (reference sequence). This chain's CDR3 is CASSHGTASNQPQHF. The CDR3 coding sequence is TGTGCCAGCAGCCATGGGACGGCTAGCAATCAGCCCCAGCATTTT.

The CDR3 sequence is CASSVGAGANVLTF. For the CDR3, the DNA is TGTGCCAGCAGCGTCGGGGCTGGGGCCAACGTCCTGACTTTC. The chain uses TRBV7-8 and TRBJ2-6; tentative D call: TRBD2 (5 bases). This CDR3 contains 14 residues. V lost 5 bases and J 2 bases, leaving 7 bases between the germline ends. Germline V CDR1 and CDR2: SGHVS, FQNEAQ.

This clonotype has a handful of counts. The rearrangement uses TRBV29-1 and TRBJ2-5; possibly TRBD1 for D (6 bases). V dropped 4 bases and J dropped 5 bases, with 17 bases sitting between them. The CDR3 extends over 14 amino acids. Germline V gives CDR1 SQVTM, CDR2 ANQGSEA. The CDR3 DNA is TGCAGCGTTGGATTTGACTCAGGGGCCGAGACCCAGTACTTC. Residues: CSVGFDSGAETQYF. The full variable domain, completed using reference TRBV29-1 and TRBJ2-5, is SAVISQKPSRDICQRGTSLTIQCQVDSQVTMMFWYRQQPGQSLTLIATANQGSEATYESGFVIDKFPISRPNLTFSTLTVSNMSPEDSSIYLCSVGFDSGAETQYFGPGTRLLVL.